This T cell receptor beta chain comes out of a study of control samples from healthy donors and cancer patients. Sequencing was performed with immunoSEQ multiplex PCR; in TCRdb, only in-frame clones are kept and a portion is missing. The data show over 150,000 clones, approximately 92% seen once. The sequence derives from a woman between 35 and 50 years old in good health. What was sequenced was blood.

CDR3 in amino acids: CASSSRLAYSQPSTDTQYF. CDR3 in DNA: TGCGCCAGCAGCTCCCGACTAGCCTACTCTCAACCTAGCACAGATACGCAGTATTTT. The chain is built from TRBV5-1 and TRBJ2-3, with 7 bases fitting TRBD2. Germline V CDR1 and CDR2: SGHRS, YFSETQ. The length of the CDR3 is 19 residues. V trimming: 3 bases; J trimming: 0 bases; junction bases outside the gene matches: 16.